A single sample is the source of the 10 T cell receptor beta chains below, sequenced in a study of T cells after yellow fever vaccination. TCRdb redid the calling of the 5' RACE reads with MiXCR, one entry per CDR3 protein. The table records about 220,000 distinct CDR3 sequences, 3.2% of them present only once. Sequenced here: CD4+ T cells sorted from PBMCs, sampled 10 days after the yellow fever booster vaccination. The origin of the receptors is a man younger than 35 who received the YFV17D yellow fever vaccine.

This clonotype was found many times. At one end, the junction sequence differs from germline, possibly due to a read error. The chain uses TRBV4-3 and TRBJ2-1, with TRBD2 matching over 8 bases. Germline values: CDR1 LGHNA, CDR2 YSLEER. The CDR3 totals 12 residues. CDR3 sequence: CASSQGQRGRIF. The CDR3 DNA follows: TGCGCCAGCAGCCAAGGGCAGCGGGGGCGAATCTTC.

Concerning this clonotype itself: This may arise from a read error, as a much more abundant clone is one base away. This chain uses TRBV3-1 with TRBJ1-4; the D is unclear. Germline V gene lookup returns CDR1 LGHDT and CDR2 YNNKEL (reference sequence). V gave up 5 bases and J gave up 8 bases, with 12 bases separating them. This CDR3 region has 13 residues. CDR3 sequence reads: CASSKVHKEKLFF. The CDR3 DNA reads as TGTGCCAGCAGCAAAGTCCATAAGGAAAAACTGTTTTTT.

The chain's CDR3 is CASSRQGSYQPQHF. The CDR3 region has the DNA TGTGCCAGCAGCAGACAGGGGAGTTATCAGCCCCAGCATTTT. The chain couples TRBV28 to TRBJ1-5; 8 nucleotides agree with TRBD1. Trimming at V came to 6 bases and at J to 5 bases, leaving 6 bases not matched to a gene. This CDR3 has 14 amino acids. Germline CDR1 reads MDHEN; CDR2 reads SYDVKM. The complete variable domain, with remaining parts taken from reference TRBV28 and TRBJ1-5, reads DVKVTQSSRYLVKRTGEKVFLECVQDMDHENMFWYRQDPGLGLRLIYFSYDVKMKEKGDIPEGYSVSREKKERFSLILESASTNQTSMYLCASSRQGSYQPQHFGDGTRLSIL.

This clonotype was seen more than once but under ten times. The genes are TRBV19 and TRBJ2-3, with D tentatively TRBD2 (5 bases). Germline CDR1 and CDR2: LNHDA and SQIVND (reference sequence). This CDR3 is 13 amino acids long. The germline V and J ends were trimmed by 4 bases and 4 bases, with 9 bases remaining between them. CDR3 nucleotide sequence: TGTGCCAGTAGTAACCGGGAAGCAGATACGCAGTATTTT. Protein: CASSNREADTQYF.

Ten or more counts support this clonotype. This chain uses TRBV5-1 with TRBJ1-1; D is undetermined. There are 15 residues in the CDR3. Trimming pared 0 bases from V and 1 base from J, leaving 10 bases between. The germline V gene has CDR1 SGHRS and CDR2 YFSETQ. The CDR3, as DNA: TGCGCCAGCAGCTTGGTCGAGGCAGGGAACACTGAAGCTTTCTTT. The encoded protein is CASSLVEAGNTEAFF.

Ten or more counts support this clonotype. This sequence joins TRBV6-5 and TRBJ2-3, with 7 positions matching TRBD2. CDR3 size: 14 residues. The J segment lost 9 bases and the V segment lost 0 bases, leaving 6 bases of the junction unmatched. CDR1 is MNHEY, CDR2 SVGAGI, per germline. CDR3 sequence reads: CASSYSRPAGTQYF. The CDR3 bases are TGTGCCAGCAGTTACTCGCGGCCAGCGGGGACGCAGTATTTT.

This clonotype was seen only a few times. The chain links TRBV5-1 to TRBJ2-5; 10 nucleotides agree with TRBD2. The CDR3 loop spans 15 amino acids. Germline assignment: CDR1 SGHRS and CDR2 YFSETQ. Unmatched junction bases numbered 3, after V lost 2 bases and J lost 2 bases. The CDR3 reads CASSFTAGGQETQYF. Written as DNA, the CDR3 is TGCGCCAGCAGCTTTACAGCGGGGGGGCAAGAGACCCAGTACTTC.

This clonotype has a handful of counts. This rearrangement joins TRBV5-1 to TRBJ2-7, with D possibly matching TRBD1 (5 bases). The V gene lost 0 bases and the J gene lost 4 bases, with 8 bases spanning the gap. There are 13 residues in the CDR3. Germline-derived CDR1 and CDR2 are SGHRS and YFSETQ. The CDR3 bases are TGCGCCAGCAGCTTGGGGCCAGGGTACGAGCAGTACGTC. Its translation: CASSLGPGYEQYV.

There are many counts of this clonotype. The genes are TRBV7-2 and TRBJ1-5; a weak D match, TRBD1 (5 bases). Germline-derived CDR1 and CDR2 are SGHTA and FQGNSA. The V end lost 2 bases, the J end lost 4 bases, and 18 bases lay between the germline ends. This CDR3 comprises 17 residues. CDR3 amino acids: CASSLSGGFVGNQPQHF. In DNA form, the CDR3 reads TGTGCCAGCAGCTTAAGCGGGGGATTCGTTGGGAATCAGCCCCAGCATTTT.

This clonotype showed up just a few times. This sequence joins TRBV20-1 and TRBJ1-5, with D tentatively TRBD1 (5 bases). V was shortened by 0 bases and J by 3 bases, with 21 bases between the two germline ends. CDR3 length: 18 residues. In germline, CDR1 is DFQATT, CDR2 SNEGSKA (reference sequence). The CDR3: CSARDKVRGASPNQPQHF. Here the CDR3 DNA reads TGCAGTGCTAGAGATAAGGTTCGTGGGGCCAGCCCCAATCAGCCCCAGCATTTT.